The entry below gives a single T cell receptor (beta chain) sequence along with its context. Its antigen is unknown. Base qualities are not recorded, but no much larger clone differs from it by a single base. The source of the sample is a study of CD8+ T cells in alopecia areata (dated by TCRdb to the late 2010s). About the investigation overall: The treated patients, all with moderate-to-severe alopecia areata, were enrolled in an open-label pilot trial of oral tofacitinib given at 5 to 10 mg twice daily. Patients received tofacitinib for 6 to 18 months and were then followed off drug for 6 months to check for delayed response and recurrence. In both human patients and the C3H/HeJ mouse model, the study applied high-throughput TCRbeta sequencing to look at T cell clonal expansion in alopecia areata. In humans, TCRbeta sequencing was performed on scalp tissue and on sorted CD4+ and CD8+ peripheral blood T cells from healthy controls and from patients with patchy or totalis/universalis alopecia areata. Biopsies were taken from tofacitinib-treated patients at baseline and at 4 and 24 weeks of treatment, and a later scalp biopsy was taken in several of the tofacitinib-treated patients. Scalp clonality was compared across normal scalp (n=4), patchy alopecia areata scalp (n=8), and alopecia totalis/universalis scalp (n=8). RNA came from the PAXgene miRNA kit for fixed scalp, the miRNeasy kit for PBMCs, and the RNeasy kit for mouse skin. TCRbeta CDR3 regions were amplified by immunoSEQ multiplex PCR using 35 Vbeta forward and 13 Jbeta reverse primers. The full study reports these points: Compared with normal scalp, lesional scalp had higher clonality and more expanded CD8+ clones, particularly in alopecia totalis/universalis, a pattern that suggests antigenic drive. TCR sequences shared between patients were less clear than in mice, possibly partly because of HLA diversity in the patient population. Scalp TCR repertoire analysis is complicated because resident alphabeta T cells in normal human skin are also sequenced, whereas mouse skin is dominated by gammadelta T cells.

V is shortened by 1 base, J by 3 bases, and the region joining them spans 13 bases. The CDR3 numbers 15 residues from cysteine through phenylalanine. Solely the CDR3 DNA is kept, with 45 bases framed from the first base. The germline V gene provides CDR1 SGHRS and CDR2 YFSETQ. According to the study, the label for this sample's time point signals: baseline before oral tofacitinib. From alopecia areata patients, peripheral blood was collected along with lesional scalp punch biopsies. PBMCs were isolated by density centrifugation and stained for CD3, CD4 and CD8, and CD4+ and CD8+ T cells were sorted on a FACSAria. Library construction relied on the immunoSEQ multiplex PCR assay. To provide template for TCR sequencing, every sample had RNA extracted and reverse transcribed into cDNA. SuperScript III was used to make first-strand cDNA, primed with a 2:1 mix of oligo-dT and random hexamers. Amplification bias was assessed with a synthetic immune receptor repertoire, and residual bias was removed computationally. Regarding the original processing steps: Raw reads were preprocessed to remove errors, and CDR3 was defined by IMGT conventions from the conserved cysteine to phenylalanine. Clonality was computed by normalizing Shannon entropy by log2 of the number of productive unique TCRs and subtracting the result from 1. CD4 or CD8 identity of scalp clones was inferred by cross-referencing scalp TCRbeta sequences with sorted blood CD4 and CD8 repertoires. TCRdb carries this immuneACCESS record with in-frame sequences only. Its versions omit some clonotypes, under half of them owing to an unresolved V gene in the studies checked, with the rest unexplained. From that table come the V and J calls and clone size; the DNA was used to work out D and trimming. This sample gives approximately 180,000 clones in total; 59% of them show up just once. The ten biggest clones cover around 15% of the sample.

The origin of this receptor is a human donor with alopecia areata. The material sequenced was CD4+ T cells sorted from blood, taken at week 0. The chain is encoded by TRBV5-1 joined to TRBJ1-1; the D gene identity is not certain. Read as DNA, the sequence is TGCGCCAGCAGCTTGCAGCCGAGATCGGACACTGAAGCTTTCTTT. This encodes CASSLQPRSDTEAFF. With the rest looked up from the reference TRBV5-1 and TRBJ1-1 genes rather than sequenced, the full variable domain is KAGVTQTPRYLIKTRGQQVTLSCSPISGHRSVSWYQQTPGQGLQFLFEYFSETQRNKGNFPGRFSGRQFSNSRSEMNVSTLELGDSALYLCASSLQPRSDTEAFFGQGTRLTVV.